This T cell receptor (beta chain) was captured by sequencing in a study of shared clonotypes between healthy human individuals. Partitioning of CD4+ cells yielded a CD45RA+ naive subset and a CD45RA-negative memory subset. CDR1 is SGHDT, CDR2 YYEEEE, per germline. The CDR3 is 14 residues long. V lost 1 base, J lost 1 base, and 8 bases lay in between. Whole-study results and caveats: A reduction in generation probabilities was seen for non-shared clonotypes relative to those shared by all four donors. Larger estimated richness was generally seen in naive subsets than in memory subsets.

Measured with immunoSEQ multiplex PCR; TCRdb has only the in-frame clones, and not every one. Of approximately 980,000 clones listed, about 80% were seen once; the top ten hold over 1.3%. About this clone itself: Its specificity is unknown.

The source material was memory CD4+ T cells sorted from blood. Specified subset: CD45RA-negative fraction. The clonotype comes from a man younger than 35 in good health. The V and J genes are TRBV5-6 and TRBJ2-5; a possible D gene is TRBD2 (5 bases). CDR3 nucleotide sequence: TGTGCCAGCAGCTTGTATGCGGGCCAAGAGACCCAGTACTTC. This translates into CASSLYAGQETQYF. Together with reference TRBV5-6 and TRBJ2-5, the CDR3 gives the full variable domain: DAGVTQSPTHLIKTRGQQVTLRCSPKSGHDTVSWYQQALGQGPQFIFQYYEEEERQRGNFPDRFSGHQFPNYSSELNVNALLLGDSALYLCASSLYAGQETQYFGPGTRLLVL.